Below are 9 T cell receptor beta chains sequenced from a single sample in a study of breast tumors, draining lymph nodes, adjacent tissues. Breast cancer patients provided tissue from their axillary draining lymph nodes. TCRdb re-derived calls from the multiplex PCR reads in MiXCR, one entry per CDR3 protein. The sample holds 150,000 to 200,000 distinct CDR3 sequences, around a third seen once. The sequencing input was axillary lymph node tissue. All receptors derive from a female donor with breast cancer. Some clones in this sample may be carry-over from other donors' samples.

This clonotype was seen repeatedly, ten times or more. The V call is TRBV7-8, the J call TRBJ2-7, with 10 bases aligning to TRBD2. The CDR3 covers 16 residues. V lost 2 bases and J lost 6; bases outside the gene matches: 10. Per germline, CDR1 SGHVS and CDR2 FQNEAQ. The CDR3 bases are TGTGCCAGCAGCTTAAGCCTCCTAGCGGGAGCTCTCGAGCAGTACTTC. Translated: CASSLSLLAGALEQYF.

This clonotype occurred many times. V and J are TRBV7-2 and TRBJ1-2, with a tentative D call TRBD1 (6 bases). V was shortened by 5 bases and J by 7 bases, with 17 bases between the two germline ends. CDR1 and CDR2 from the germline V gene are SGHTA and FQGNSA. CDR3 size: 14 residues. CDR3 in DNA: TGTGCCAGCAGCCGAGTGGACAGCGCGACTGGCTACACCTTC. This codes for CASSRVDSATGYTF. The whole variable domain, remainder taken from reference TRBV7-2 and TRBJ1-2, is GAGVSQSPSNKVTEKGKDVELRCDPISGHTALYWYRQSLGQGLEFLIYFQGNSAPDKSGLPSDRFSAERTGGSVSTLTIQRTQQEDSAVYLCASSRVDSATGYTFGSGTRLTVV.

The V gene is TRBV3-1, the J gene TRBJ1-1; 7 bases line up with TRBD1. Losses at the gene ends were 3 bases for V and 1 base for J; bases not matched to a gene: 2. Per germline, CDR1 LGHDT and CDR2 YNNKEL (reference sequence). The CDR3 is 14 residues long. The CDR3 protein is CASSHRDRNTEAFF. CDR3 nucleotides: TGTGCCAGCAGCCACCGGGACAGGAACACTGAAGCTTTCTTT.

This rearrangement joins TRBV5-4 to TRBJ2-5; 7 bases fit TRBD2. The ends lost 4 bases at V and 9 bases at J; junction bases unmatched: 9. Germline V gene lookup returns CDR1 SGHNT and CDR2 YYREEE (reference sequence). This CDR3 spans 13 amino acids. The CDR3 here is CASSRDYFEAQYF. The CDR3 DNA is TGTGCCAGCAGCCGGGACTATTTTGAGGCCCAGTACTTC.

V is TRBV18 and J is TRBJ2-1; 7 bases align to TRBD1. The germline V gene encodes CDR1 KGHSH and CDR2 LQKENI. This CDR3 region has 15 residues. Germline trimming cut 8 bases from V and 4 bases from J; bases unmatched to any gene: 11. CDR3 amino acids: CASPEPGQRYNEQFF. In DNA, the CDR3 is TGTGCCAGCCCAGAGCCGGGACAGAGGTACAATGAGCAGTTCTTC.

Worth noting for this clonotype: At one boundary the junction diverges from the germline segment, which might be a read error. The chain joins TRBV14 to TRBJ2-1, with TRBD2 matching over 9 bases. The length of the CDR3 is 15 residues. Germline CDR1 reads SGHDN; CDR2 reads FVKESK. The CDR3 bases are TGTGCCAGCGAGGCGGGAGGGCCTGGGTACAATGAGCCGTTCTTC. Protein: CASEAGGPGYNEPFF.

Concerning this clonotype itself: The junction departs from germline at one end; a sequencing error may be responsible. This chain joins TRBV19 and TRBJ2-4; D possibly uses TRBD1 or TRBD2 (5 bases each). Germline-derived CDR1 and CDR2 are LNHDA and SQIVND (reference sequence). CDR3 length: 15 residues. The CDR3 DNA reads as TGTGCCAGTAGTATACCCCTCGGGGCCAAAAACATTCAGCACTTC. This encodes CASSIPLGAKNIQHF.

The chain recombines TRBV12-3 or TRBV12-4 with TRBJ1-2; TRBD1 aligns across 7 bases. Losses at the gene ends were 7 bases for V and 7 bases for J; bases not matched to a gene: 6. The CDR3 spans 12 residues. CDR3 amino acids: CASTRQGIGYTF. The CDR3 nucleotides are TGTGCCAGCACACGACAGGGAATTGGCTACACCTTC.

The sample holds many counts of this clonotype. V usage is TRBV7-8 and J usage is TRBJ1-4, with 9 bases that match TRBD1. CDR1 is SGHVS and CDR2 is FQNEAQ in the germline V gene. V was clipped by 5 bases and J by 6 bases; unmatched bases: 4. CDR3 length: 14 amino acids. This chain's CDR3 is CASSLDRGDEKLFF. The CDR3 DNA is TGTGCCAGCAGCCTCGACAGGGGGGATGAAAAACTGTTTTTT.